This T cell receptor beta chain was found in a study of T cell responses to AZD1222 COVID-19 vaccine. In the study overall: Second doses were pooled across both intervals (about 4 or about 12 weeks). The study's findings and limits: Donors skewed white British and female; clonal diversity was possibly underestimated.

A word on this clone: Its matching antigen is unknown.

Sequencing used immunoSEQ multiplex PCR; TCRdb keeps in-frame clones, though not all of them. The data contain around 150,000 clones, 75% to 95% of them singletons. Germline assignment: CDR1 SEHNR and CDR2 FQNEAQ (reference sequence). The CDR3 consists of 14 residues. Unmatched junction bases numbered 5, after V lost 6 bases and J lost 0 bases. The material sequenced was peripheral blood, taken on day 0 of AZD1222 vaccination. The receptor comes from an adult in good health. This chain uses TRBV7-9 with TRBJ2-7; 7 nucleotides agree with TRBD1. The CDR3 region is CASSHRDSSYEQYF. CDR3 in DNA: TGTGCCAGCAGTCACCGGGACAGCTCCTACGAGCAGTACTTC.